Following are 22 T cell receptor beta chains from one sample sequenced in a study of T cell repertoires in cytomegalovirus infection (dated by TCRdb to between 2017 and 2020). According to the study, the label for this sample's treatment or condition signals: in vitro stimulation with specific CMV peptide epitopes to enrich CMV-specific T cells. The antigens of these receptors remain unknown. Sequencing was carried out with an Illumina HiSeq 1500. Clones were called with MiXCR by TCRdb after fastp trimmed the public reads at Q25, and only in-frame beta chains were retained. Duplicate CDR3 protein sequences are folded into a single record with the most common DNA and genes. For this sample the table gives 44,000 or so distinct CDR3 sequences, of which 20% to 25% were detected only once. 70% to 90% of the sample belongs to the ten largest clones. The sequencing here drew on CD8+ T cells from cultured PBMCs, taken from culture after CMV antigen stimulation. All receptors derive from a human donor in good health (CMV status not recorded). Some clones in this sample may be carry-over from other donors' samples.

CDR3 in DNA: TGTGCCAGCAGCCAAGACCCGGTGGGATCTAATGAAAAACTGTTTTTT. Residues: CASSQDPVGSNEKLFF. The rearrangement uses TRBV14 and TRBJ1-4; D is undetermined. Germline assignment: CDR1 SGHDN and CDR2 FVKESK. CDR3 size: 16 residues. Between the trimmed V and J ends, which lost 0 bases and 3 bases, there was a span of 11 bases. The full variable domain, completed using reference TRBV14 and TRBJ1-4, is EAGVTQFPSHSVIEKGQTVTLRCDPISGHDNLYWYRRVMGKEIKFLLHFVKESKQDESGMPNNRFLAERTGGTYSTLKVQPAELEDSGVYFCASSQDPVGSNEKLFFGSGTQLSVL.

This clonotype has a handful of counts. This rearrangement joins TRBV4-2 to TRBJ2-3, with D perhaps TRBD2 (5 bases). V was cut by 4 bases and J by 1 base, with 15 bases left in between. This CDR3 contains 16 residues. Germline-derived CDR1 and CDR2 are LGHNA and YNFKEQ. CDR3 sequence: CASSPTQRLGTDTQYF. In nucleotides, the CDR3 is TGTGCCAGCAGCCCCACCCAGCGGCTCGGCACAGATACGCAGTATTTT.

This clonotype was observed a handful of times. The chain has TRBV12-3 or TRBV12-4 and TRBJ1-2; 9 bases fit TRBD1. Germline trimming cut 7 bases from V and 5 bases from J; bases unmatched to any gene: 17. The CDR3 has 17 residues. The chain's CDR3 is CASTLLRGQGRKYGYTF. In DNA, the CDR3 is TGTGCCAGCACCCTTCTTAGAGGACAGGGGAGGAAGTATGGCTACACCTTC.

This clonotype was seen a few times. The J gene is TRBJ1-1, the V gene TRBV7-6; possible D gene TRBD1, 5 bases. V was cut by 0 bases and J by 4 bases, with 15 bases left in between. Germline V gene data show CDR1 as SGHVS and CDR2 as FNYEAQ. The CDR3 runs 16 residues. The CDR3 DNA reads TGTGCCAGCAGCTTAGCCCGGGTAGGGGAGGGCACTGAAGCTTTCTTT. Translating gives CASSLARVGEGTEAFF.

This clonotype was observed a few times. The rearrangement links TRBV7-2 to TRBJ2-6; D is ambiguous. The germline V gene encodes CDR1 SGHTA and CDR2 FQGNSA. This CDR3 is built from 19 residues. The V gene lost 2 bases and the J gene lost 0 bases, with 17 bases spanning the gap. This CDR3 reads CASSLRLGISSSGANVLTF. DNA of the CDR3: TGTGCCAGCAGCTTAAGATTGGGGATCTCAAGCTCTGGGGCCAACGTCCTGACTTTC.

This clonotype was seen only a few times. The V and J genes are TRBV11-2 and TRBJ2-1; D is perhaps TRBD2 (5 bases). Germline V gene lookup returns CDR1 SGHAT and CDR2 FQNNGV. This CDR3 contains 16 residues. V dropped 1 base and J dropped 3 bases, with 13 bases sitting between them. As DNA, the CDR3 is TGTGCCAGCAGCTTAGGACTAAGGTCCCTCTACAATGAGCAGTTCTTC. Its translation: CASSLGLRSLYNEQFF.

This clonotype was counted a few times. This chain links TRBV6-2 or TRBV6-3 with TRBJ1-2, with no clear D. The CDR3 sequence is 16 residues long. V gave up 1 base and J gave up 3 bases, with 15 bases separating them. The germline V gene encodes CDR1 MNHEY and CDR2 SVGEGT. The CDR3 loop reads CASSYYGEKPHYGYTF. CDR3 nucleotide sequence: TGTGCCAGCAGTTACTACGGGGAGAAACCCCACTATGGCTACACCTTC.

The table lists this clonotype with a few counts. The CDR3 region has the DNA TGTGCCAGCAGCTTAAGCAGGGGGGCCCTCTCCTACGAGCAGTACTTC. Its translation: CASSLSRGALSYEQYF. The V gene is TRBV7-9, the J gene TRBJ2-7; the D gene is possibly TRBD1 (7 bases). This CDR3 comprises 16 residues. Germline CDR1 SEHNR, CDR2 FQNEAQ (reference sequence). Between the trimmed V and J ends, which lost 2 bases and 0 bases, there was a span of 14 bases.

In its sample, this clonotype was seen a few times. The chain combines TRBV4-1 with TRBJ1-4; D perhaps matches TRBD1 (5 bases). Trimming removed 5 bases from V and 6 bases from J, with 10 bases in between. The germline gives CDR1 MGHRA, CDR2 YSYEKL. This CDR3 spans 13 amino acids. The CDR3 loop reads CASSNRGHEKLFF. DNA for the CDR3: TGCGCCAGCAGCAACCGGGGACATGAAAAACTGTTTTTT.

The chain combines TRBV27 with TRBJ2-7, with D unresolved. Per the germline V gene, CDR1 is MNHEY and CDR2 is SMNVEV (reference sequence). Trimming stripped 1 base from V and 1 base from J, with 8 bases between. CDR3 size: 14 residues. The CDR3 loop reads CASSLWAGSYEQYF. Written as DNA, the CDR3 is TGTGCCAGCAGTTTATGGGCAGGATCCTACGAGCAGTACTTC.

The sample holds a few counts of this clonotype. The chain uses TRBV27 and TRBJ2-5; 10 bases map to TRBD1. The CDR3 has 15 residues. Germline lookup yields CDR1 MNHEY and CDR2 SMNVEV (reference sequence). With V trimmed by 5 bases and J by 5 bases, 8 bases remained unmatched. The CDR3 spells CASSLRDRGWETQYF. The CDR3, as DNA: TGTGCCAGCAGTCTGCGGGACAGGGGATGGGAGACCCAGTACTTC.

Only one count was recorded for this clonotype. The chain recombines TRBV27 with TRBJ2-1; D is uncertain. The CDR3 extends over 13 amino acids. In germline, CDR1 is MNHEY, CDR2 SMNVEV (reference sequence). V lost 6 bases to trimming and J lost 6 bases, with 12 bases between them. CDR3 residues: CASSNSERNEQFF. CDR3 in DNA: TGTGCCAGCAGCAATTCGGAGCGCAATGAGCAGTTCTTC.

The chain joins TRBV7-6 to TRBJ2-7, with 8 bases matching TRBD2. The CDR3 consists of 14 residues. The germline gives CDR1 SGHVS, CDR2 FNYEAQ. V gave up 1 base and J gave up 7 bases; unmatched junction bases: 6. CDR3 nucleotide sequence: TGTGCCAGCAGCTTAGTTCCGGGAGGGCAGGAGCAGTACTTC. Its translation: CASSLVPGGQEQYF.

The chain joins TRBV6-2 or TRBV6-3 to TRBJ2-7; 9 nucleotides line up with TRBD2. The V and J ends lost 0 bases and 4 bases, in that order; junction bases with no gene match: 7. CDR3 length equals 16 residues. Per the germline V gene, CDR1 is MNHEY and CDR2 is SVGEGT. The CDR3 DNA reads as TGTGCCAGCAGTTACTCGAAGGCTAGCGGGAATTACGAGCAGTACTTC. Translated: CASSYSKASGNYEQYF.

This clonotype was seen a few times. The rearrangement links TRBV28 to TRBJ2-7; 7 nucleotides match TRBD1. The CDR3 totals 13 residues. CDR1 is MDHEN and CDR2 is SYDVKM in the germline V gene. V gave up 6 bases and J gave up 2 bases; unmatched junction bases: 4. The DNA for the CDR3 is TGTGCCAGCAGAACCGGACAGGCCTACGAGCAGTACTTC. Its translation is CASRTGQAYEQYF. Complete variable domain (other parts from reference TRBV28 and TRBJ2-7): DVKVTQSSRYLVKRTGEKVFLECVQDMDHENMFWYRQDPGLGLRLIYFSYDVKMKEKGDIPEGYSVSREKKERFSLILESASTNQTSMYLCASRTGQAYEQYFGPGTRLTVT.

This clonotype was seen a few times. The rearrangement joins TRBV6-1 to TRBJ2-1, with D tentatively TRBD1 (5 bases). V was pared by 1 base and J by 8 bases, with 9 bases between. The CDR3 runs to 13 residues. CDR1 and CDR2 (germline): MNHNS, SASEGT. This CDR3 reads CASSEVVGDEQFF. In DNA, the CDR3 is TGTGCCAGCAGTGAAGTCGTAGGGGATGAGCAGTTCTTC.

This chain joins TRBV7-9 and TRBJ1-2; D remains unclear. The V and J ends lost 0 bases and 3 bases respectively, with 5 bases between them. CDR1 is SEHNR, CDR2 FQNEAQ, per germline (reference sequence). This CDR3 region has 13 residues. CDR3 protein: CASSLAGDYGYTF. Written as DNA, the CDR3 is TGTGCCAGCAGCTTAGCCGGGGACTATGGCTACACCTTC.

This clonotype was picked up a small number of times. The genes are TRBV7-2 and TRBJ1-2, with 7 nucleotides matching TRBD1. CDR1 and CDR2 from the germline V gene are SGHTA and FQGNSA. This CDR3 region has 13 residues. J was trimmed by 8 bases and V by 3 bases; bases with no gene match: 6. The CDR3 here is CASSFDRARGYTF. Here the CDR3 DNA reads TGTGCCAGCAGCTTTGACAGGGCTCGGGGCTACACCTTC.

In its sample, this clonotype was seen a few times. The chain couples TRBV20-1 to TRBJ2-1; 7 bases are shared with TRBD2. In germline, CDR1 is DFQATT, CDR2 SNEGSKA (reference sequence). J was trimmed by 4 bases and V by 5 bases; bases with no gene match: 2. This CDR3 contains 12 residues. In nucleotides, the CDR3 is TGCAGTGCTTGGGGAGGGTACAATGAGCAGTTCTTC. It encodes CSAWGGYNEQFF.

The chain joins TRBV7-8 to TRBJ1-1, with 7 bases fitting TRBD1. Germline V gene data show CDR1 as SGHVS and CDR2 as FQNEAQ. J was trimmed by 1 base and V by 4 bases; bases with no gene match: 6. The CDR3 consists of 15 residues. The CDR3 loop is CASSWGTASNTEAFF. In DNA form, the CDR3 reads TGTGCCAGCAGCTGGGGGACAGCTTCGAACACTGAAGCTTTCTTT.

This clonotype was detected only once. This chain links TRBV19 with TRBJ2-7; unclear D gene. Germline assignment: CDR1 LNHDA and CDR2 SQIVND (reference sequence). The CDR3 spans 14 residues. V was clipped by 3 bases and J by 6 bases, with 15 bases between them. As DNA, the CDR3 is TGTGCCAGTAGTATTCGGCACCAGCCGTCCGAGCAGTACTTC. It is translated as CASSIRHQPSEQYF.

This CDR3 is CASSYRGRRTDTQYF. CDR3 sequence (DNA): TGTGCCAGCAGCTACAGGGGGCGACGCACAGATACGCAGTATTTT. V and J are TRBV7-2 and TRBJ2-3, with 9 bases matching TRBD1. The germline gives CDR1 SGHTA, CDR2 FQGNSA. V lost 4 bases to trimming and J lost 1 base; unmatched junction nucleotides: 3. The CDR3 consists of 15 residues.